Listed here are 29 T cell receptor beta chains from one sample, sequenced in a study of T cells after yellow fever vaccination. A single record per CDR3 protein comes from TCRdb applying MiXCR to the 5' RACE reads. The sample lists a few hundred thousand distinct CDR3 sequences, about 3.5% occurring once. The material sequenced was PBMCs, taken on the day of the yellow fever booster vaccination. Receptor source: a young man who received the YFV17D yellow fever vaccine.

The table lists this clonotype with many counts. The chain employs TRBV7-9 and TRBJ2-3; no clear D gene. The V and J ends lost 5 bases and 6 bases respectively, with 3 bases between them. This CDR3 contains 10 residues. Per germline, CDR1 SEHNR and CDR2 FQNEAQ (reference sequence). The CDR3 nucleotides read TGTGCCAGCAGCGCGGATACGCAGTATTTT. Translation: CASSADTQYF.

Ten or more counts support this clonotype. V gene TRBV7-2 combines with J gene TRBJ2-4; 8 bases agree with TRBD2. The CDR3 totals 17 residues. V lost 1 base to trimming and J lost 0 bases; unmatched junction nucleotides: 5. The V gene's germline CDR1 is SGHTA and CDR2 FQGNSA. CDR3 amino acids: CASSLVGSGVAKNIQYF. CDR3 in DNA: TGTGCCAGCAGCTTAGTGGGTAGCGGGGTAGCCAAAAACATTCAGTACTTC.

The chain joins TRBV7-2 to TRBJ1-2; D possibly corresponds to TRBD1 (5 bases). The CDR3 runs to 14 residues. V was pared by 1 base and J by 5 bases, with 11 bases between. Per germline, CDR1 SGHTA and CDR2 FQGNSA. CDR3 in amino acids: CASSLGREEYGYTF. DNA of the CDR3: TGTGCCAGCAGCTTAGGCAGGGAGGAGTATGGCTACACCTTC.

This clonotype was observed a few times. The chain has TRBV12-3 or TRBV12-4 and TRBJ2-2; TRBD2 matches at 11 bases. The V segment lost 8 bases and the J segment 5 bases; nucleotides outside the gene matches: 7. This CDR3 comprises 15 residues. CDR3 nucleotides: TGTGCCAGCCGAACGAGACTAGCGGGAACCGGGGAGCTGTTTTTT. Translating it yields CASRTRLAGTGELFF.

The chain is built from TRBV19 and TRBJ2-7; 8 bases agree with TRBD1. The germline gives CDR1 LNHDA, CDR2 SQIVND (reference sequence). V shed 6 bases and J 7 bases; nucleotides not matched to a gene: 11. CDR3 length equals 14 residues. The CDR3 region is CASSRPGQVEEQYF. The CDR3 DNA reads TGTGCCAGTAGCAGGCCGGGACAGGTAGAAGAGCAGTACTTC.

This clonotype has a count of ten or more. The chain employs TRBV28 and TRBJ2-5; D is uncertain. Germline V CDR1 and CDR2: MDHEN, SYDVKM. V was pared by 9 bases and J by 2 bases, with 13 bases between. There are 13 residues in the CDR3. The CDR3 sequence: CASRSTAQETQYF. DNA of the CDR3: TGTGCCAGTCGGTCTACAGCGCAAGAGACCCAGTACTTC.

This clonotype was seen at least ten times. The chain joins TRBV20-1 to TRBJ2-1; tentative D call: TRBD1 (7 bases). There are 12 residues in the CDR3. V lost 6 bases, J lost 10 bases, and 16 bases lay in between. Germline-derived CDR1 and CDR2 are DFQATT and SNEGSKA (reference sequence). CDR3 sequence: CSAGPRGEEQFF. CDR3 coding DNA: TGCAGTGCCGGGCCCAGGGGGGAGGAGCAGTTCTTC.

This chain links TRBV7-2 with TRBJ2-7; 8 positions match TRBD1. Trimming at V came to 2 bases and at J to 6 bases, leaving 6 bases not matched to a gene. Germline values: CDR1 SGHTA, CDR2 FQGNSA. The CDR3 is 14 residues long. The CDR3 is CASSLYDRGSEQYF. CDR3 coding DNA: TGTGCCAGCAGCTTATACGACAGGGGATCCGAGCAGTACTTC.

A few counts support this clonotype. V usage is TRBV4-1 and J usage is TRBJ2-7; 14 bases are a match to TRBD2. This CDR3 is built from 16 residues. V lost 4 bases, J lost 4 bases, and 6 bases stayed unmatched. Germline V gives CDR1 MGHRA, CDR2 YSYEKL. CDR3 region: CASSPQGLAGGYEQYF. Written as DNA, the CDR3 is TGCGCCAGCAGCCCCCAAGGACTAGCGGGGGGTTACGAGCAGTACTTC.

The rearrangement links TRBV7-2 to TRBJ1-3; D perhaps matches TRBD1 (5 bases). V lost 3 bases and J 0 bases, leaving 15 bases between the germline ends. CDR1 and CDR2 from the germline V gene are SGHTA and FQGNSA. This CDR3 contains 17 residues. DNA of the CDR3: TGTGCCAGCAGCTTTTATACAGGAGTCTACTCTGGAAACACCATATATTTT. The encoded protein is CASSFYTGVYSGNTIYF.

This clonotype was counted at least ten times. The chain recombines TRBV11-2 with TRBJ1-1; TRBD1 aligns across 7 bases. The CDR3 extends over 14 amino acids. From germline, CDR1 is SGHAT and CDR2 FQNNGV. Losses at the gene ends were 3 bases for V and 1 base for J; bases not matched to a gene: 2. The CDR3 DNA follows: TGTGCCAGCAGCTTCACAGGGGCGAACACTGAAGCTTTCTTT. Translating it yields CASSFTGANTEAFF.

The rearrangement links TRBV7-8 to TRBJ1-2; D ambiguous. The CDR3 spans 15 residues. V was shortened by 1 base and J by 7 bases, with 16 bases between the two germline ends. Germline V gene lookup returns CDR1 SGHVS and CDR2 FQNEAQ. CDR3 protein: CASSLVWQVDGGYTF. CDR3 sequence (DNA): TGTGCCAGCAGCTTAGTGTGGCAGGTGGATGGTGGCTACACCTTC.

This clonotype was seen ten or more times. The chain recombines TRBV20-1 with TRBJ2-7; D call uncertain. The CDR3 totals 12 residues. V was cut by 3 bases and J by 1 base, with 7 bases left in between. Germline-derived CDR1 and CDR2 are DFQATT and SNEGSKA (reference sequence). The CDR3 protein is CSASASSYEQYV. As DNA, the CDR3 is TGCAGTGCTAGCGCGAGTTCCTACGAGCAGTACGTC.

This clonotype was picked up many times. This chain joins TRBV20-1 and TRBJ2-7; D is unclear. The V end was cut by 3 bases, the J end by 3 bases, with 12 bases between. CDR1 and CDR2 (germline): DFQATT, SNEGSKA (reference sequence). This CDR3 contains 13 residues. The CDR3: CSASSFPYYEQYF. The CDR3, as DNA: TGCAGTGCTAGCTCCTTCCCCTACTACGAGCAGTACTTC.

This clonotype has just a few counts. This rearrangement joins TRBV19 to TRBJ2-5; no definite D call. This CDR3 spans 13 amino acids. CDR1 is LNHDA, CDR2 SQIVND, per germline (reference sequence). The V gene lost 4 bases and the J gene lost 1 base, with 7 bases spanning the gap. CDR3 sequence reads: CASSNQAQETQYF. CDR3 DNA sequence: TGTGCCAGTAGTAACCAGGCCCAAGAGACCCAGTACTTC.

In this sample, this clonotype turned up many times. CDR3 nucleotides: TGTGCCAGCAGTGAAGGAGCGGGGTACCAAGAGACCCAGTACTTC. This translates into CASSEGAGYQETQYF. The gene calls are TRBV2 and TRBJ2-5; 7 bases agree with TRBD2. The CDR3 covers 15 residues. CDR1 is SNHLY, CDR2 FYNNEI, per germline. J gave up 0 bases and V 1 base, and 2 bases lay outside the gene matches.

This clonotype was seen at least ten times. The chain uses TRBV6-1 and TRBJ1-2; weak D call: TRBD1 (5 bases). The CDR3 spans 15 residues. V was trimmed by 3 bases and J by 2 bases, leaving 13 bases between them. Germline V CDR1 and CDR2: MNHNS, SASEGT. The CDR3 DNA sequence: TGTGCCAGCAGTGATCGTAGTGGGGACAACTATGGCTACACCTTC. Its protein product is CASSDRSGDNYGYTF.

A remark on this clonotype: Sequence at one end of the junction differs from germline and may be a read error. The J gene is TRBJ1-1, the V gene TRBV6-5; 7 bases align to TRBD1. CDR3 length: 12 residues. Germline CDR1 is MNHEY and CDR2 is SVGAGI. The CDR3 spells CASSSHDREVFF. In DNA form, the CDR3 reads TGTGCCAGCAGTTCCCACGACAGGGAAGTTTTCTTT.

This clonotype was seen at least ten times. The chain couples TRBV20-1 to TRBJ1-4; no clear D gene. Germline V gene sequence: CDR1 DFQATT, CDR2 SNEGSKA (reference sequence). The CDR3 length is 16 residues. V was cut by 3 bases and J by 0 bases, with 14 bases left in between. CDR3 in amino acids: CSASPPNLATNEKLFF. Here the CDR3 DNA reads TGCAGTGCTAGCCCCCCAAATTTAGCAACTAATGAAAAACTGTTTTTT.

V gene TRBV5-1 combines with J gene TRBJ2-2, with D possibly called TRBD1 or TRBD2 (5 bases each). The CDR3 loop spans 17 amino acids. Germline V CDR1 and CDR2: SGHRS, YFSETQ. Trimming shortened V by 3 bases and J by 0 bases, and 15 bases separated the two germline ends. CDR3: CASSSGRPLANTGELFF. For the CDR3, the DNA is TGCGCCAGCAGCTCGGGACGGCCCCTCGCGAACACCGGGGAGCTGTTTTTT.

In this sample, this clonotype turned up many times. The chain combines TRBV4-1 with TRBJ2-7; D is possibly TRBD2 (5 bases). The V end lost 4 bases, the J end lost 2 bases, and 15 bases lay between the germline ends. Germline assignment: CDR1 MGHRA and CDR2 YSYEKL. The CDR3 runs to 15 residues. CDR3 sequence: CASSPSAATAYEQYF. In DNA form, the CDR3 reads TGCGCCAGCAGCCCCTCAGCGGCCACTGCCTACGAGCAGTACTTC.

At least ten counts were recorded for this clonotype. This chain uses TRBV18 with TRBJ2-7; D may be TRBD1 or TRBD2 (5 bases each). The CDR3 length is 14 residues. Germline lookup yields CDR1 KGHSH and CDR2 LQKENI. The V gene lost 9 bases and the J gene lost 2 bases, with 17 bases spanning the gap. The CDR3 sequence is CASSPPGTPYEQYF. The DNA of the CDR3 is TGTGCCAGTTCTCCTCCCGGGACGCCCTACGAGCAGTACTTC.

This clonotype was detected many times. The genes are TRBV7-2 and TRBJ2-3; D not resolved. The germline V gene encodes CDR1 SGHTA and CDR2 FQGNSA. The CDR3 loop spans 13 amino acids. With 5 bases removed from V and 5 bases from J, the gap between germline ends came to 11 bases. CDR3 sequence (DNA): TGTGCCAGCAGCCCCCTTATTGTAGATACGCAGTATTTT. Encoded protein: CASSPLIVDTQYF.

This chain uses TRBV5-1 with TRBJ1-1; perhaps TRBD1 as D (6 bases). This CDR3 contains 14 residues. Germline V lookup: CDR1 SGHRS, CDR2 YFSETQ. Trimming cost V 5 bases and J 1 base, with 12 bases left between them. CDR3 amino acids: CASRLRDTNTEAFF. In nucleotides, the CDR3 is TGCGCCAGCAGACTGCGGGACACGAACACTGAAGCTTTCTTT.

The table lists this clonotype with many counts. The CDR3 DNA reads as TGTGCCAGCAGCTCCCGAACCTACGGGGAGCTGTTTTTT. Residues: CASSSRTYGELFF. The gene calls are TRBV11-2 and TRBJ2-2; D uncertain. Germline CDR1 is SGHAT and CDR2 is FQNNGV. This CDR3 contains 13 residues. Trimming took off 4 bases at V and 7 bases at J, with 10 bases between the two ends.

This clonotype was detected only a few times. The chain couples TRBV6-5 to TRBJ2-1, with D uncertain. V was trimmed by 8 bases and J by 5 bases, leaving 10 bases between them. The V gene's germline CDR1 is MNHEY and CDR2 SVGAGI. CDR3 length: 12 residues. DNA for the CDR3: TGTGCCAGCCAAGGACGTAACAATGAGCAGTTCTTC. Translation: CASQGRNNEQFF.

The V gene is TRBV30, the J gene TRBJ2-3; TRBD2 aligns across 12 bases. The CDR3 has 17 residues. CDR1 is GTSNPN, CDR2 SVGIG, per germline (reference sequence). The J segment lost 3 bases and the V segment lost 3 bases, leaving 10 bases of the junction unmatched. The CDR3 coding sequence is TGTGCCTGGAGCATCGAACGGACTAGCGGGATAACAGATACGCAGTATTTT. Translation: CAWSIERTSGITDTQYF.

The table lists this clonotype with a few counts. The CDR3 DNA sequence: TGTGCCACTCTCAACACAGATACGCAGTATTTT. Residues: CATLNTDTQYF. V gene TRBV27 combines with J gene TRBJ2-3; no reliable D call. The V end was cut by 10 bases, the J end by 2 bases, with 7 bases between. There are 11 residues in the CDR3. Looked up from germline, CDR1 is MNHEY and CDR2 is SMNVEV (reference sequence).

This clonotype has more than one count but fewer than ten. This chain links TRBV6-5 with TRBJ2-1; TRBD2 is a possible D gene (5 bases). This CDR3 has 13 residues. V gave up 4 bases and J gave up 4 bases, with 8 bases separating them. CDR1 and CDR2 (germline): MNHEY, SVGAGI. This CDR3 is CASSFSGYNEQFF. Written as DNA, the CDR3 is TGTGCCAGCAGTTTCTCGGGATACAATGAGCAGTTCTTC.